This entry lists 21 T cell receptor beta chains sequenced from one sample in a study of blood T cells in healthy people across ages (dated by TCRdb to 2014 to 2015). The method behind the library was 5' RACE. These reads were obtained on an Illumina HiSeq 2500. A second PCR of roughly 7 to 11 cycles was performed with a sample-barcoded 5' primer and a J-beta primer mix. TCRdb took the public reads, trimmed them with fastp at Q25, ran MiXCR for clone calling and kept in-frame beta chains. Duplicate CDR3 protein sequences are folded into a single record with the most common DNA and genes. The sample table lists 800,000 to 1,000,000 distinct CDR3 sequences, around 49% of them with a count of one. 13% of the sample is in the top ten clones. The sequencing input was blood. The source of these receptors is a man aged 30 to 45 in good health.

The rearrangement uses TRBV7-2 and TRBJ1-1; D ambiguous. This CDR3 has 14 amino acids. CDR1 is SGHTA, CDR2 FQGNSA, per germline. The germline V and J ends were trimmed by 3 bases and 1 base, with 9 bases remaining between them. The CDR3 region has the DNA TGTGCCAGCAGCTTCCGTCGCGAGAACACTGAAGCTTTCTTT. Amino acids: CASSFRRENTEAFF. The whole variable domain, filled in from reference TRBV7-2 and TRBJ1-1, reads GAGVSQSPSNKVTEKGKDVELRCDPISGHTALYWYRQSLGQGLEFLIYFQGNSAPDKSGLPSDRFSAERTGGSVSTLTIQRTQQEDSAVYLCASSFRRENTEAFFGQGTRLTVV.

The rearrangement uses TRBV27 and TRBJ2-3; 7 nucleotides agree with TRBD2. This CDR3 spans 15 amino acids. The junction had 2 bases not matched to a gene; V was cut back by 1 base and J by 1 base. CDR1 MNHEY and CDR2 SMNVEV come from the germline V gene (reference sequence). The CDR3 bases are TGTGCCAGCAGTTTATGGGCGGGGGGCACAGATACGCAGTATTTT. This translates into CASSLWAGGTDTQYF.

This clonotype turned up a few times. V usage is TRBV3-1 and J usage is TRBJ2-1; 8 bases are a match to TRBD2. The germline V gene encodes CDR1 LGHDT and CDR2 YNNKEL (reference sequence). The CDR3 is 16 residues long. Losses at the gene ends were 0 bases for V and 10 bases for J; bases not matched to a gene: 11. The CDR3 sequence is CASSQETRGGSVEQFF. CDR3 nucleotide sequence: TGTGCCAGCAGCCAAGAAACTCGGGGGGGCTCTGTGGAGCAGTTCTTC.

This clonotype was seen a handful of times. DNA of the CDR3: TGCGCCAGCAGCCAAGTGGGCAAAAGGGTAGAAGGCAATGAGCAGTTCTTC. Protein product: CASSQVGKRVEGNEQFF. The rearrangement uses TRBV4-1 and TRBJ2-1; no reliable D call. CDR1 MGHRA and CDR2 YSYEKL come from the germline V gene. Trimming shortened V by 1 base and J by 6 bases, and 19 bases separated the two germline ends. The CDR3 loop spans 17 amino acids.

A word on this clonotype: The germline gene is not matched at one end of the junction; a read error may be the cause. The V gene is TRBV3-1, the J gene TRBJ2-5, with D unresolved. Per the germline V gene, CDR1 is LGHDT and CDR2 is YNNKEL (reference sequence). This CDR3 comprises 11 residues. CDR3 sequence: CTSSLSETQYF. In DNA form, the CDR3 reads TGTACCAGCAGCCTGAGTGAGACCCAGTACTTC.

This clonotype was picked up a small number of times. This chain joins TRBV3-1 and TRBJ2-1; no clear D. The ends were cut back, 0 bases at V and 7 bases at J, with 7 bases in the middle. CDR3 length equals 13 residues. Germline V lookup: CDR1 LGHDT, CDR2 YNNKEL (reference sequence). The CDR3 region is CASSQEPLNEQFF. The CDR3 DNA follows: TGTGCCAGCAGCCAAGAGCCGCTGAATGAGCAGTTCTTC.

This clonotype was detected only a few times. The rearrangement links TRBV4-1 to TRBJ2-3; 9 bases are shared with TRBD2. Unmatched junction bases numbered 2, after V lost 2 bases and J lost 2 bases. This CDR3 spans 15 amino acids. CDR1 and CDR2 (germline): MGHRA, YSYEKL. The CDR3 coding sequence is TGCGCCAGCAGCCAACTAGCGGGGATCACAGATACGCAGTATTTT. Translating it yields CASSQLAGITDTQYF.

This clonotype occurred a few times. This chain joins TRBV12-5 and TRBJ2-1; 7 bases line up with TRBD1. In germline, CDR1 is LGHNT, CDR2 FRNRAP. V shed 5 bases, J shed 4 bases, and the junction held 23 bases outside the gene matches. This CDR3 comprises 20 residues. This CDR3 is CASGPIGLQYWDRLYNEQFF. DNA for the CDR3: TGTGCTAGTGGTCCGATCGGCCTTCAATATTGGGACAGATTATACAATGAGCAGTTCTTC.

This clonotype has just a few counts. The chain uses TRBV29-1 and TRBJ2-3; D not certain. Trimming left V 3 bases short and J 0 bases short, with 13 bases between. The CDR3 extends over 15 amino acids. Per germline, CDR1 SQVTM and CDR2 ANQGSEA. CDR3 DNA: TGCAGCGTTGAGGACCGTCCCCGCAGCACAGATACGCAGTATTTT. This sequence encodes CSVEDRPRSTDTQYF.

CDR3 nucleotides: TGTGCCAGCAGCTTCACAGGGATGGGCTATGGCTACACCTTC. It yields the protein CASSFTGMGYGYTF. The V call is TRBV7-2, the J call TRBJ1-2, with D perhaps TRBD1 (6 bases). The CDR3 has 14 residues. Per germline, CDR1 SGHTA and CDR2 FQGNSA. Trimming removed 3 bases from V and 4 bases from J, with 12 bases in between. Full variable domain (outside the CDR3, taken from reference TRBV7-2 and TRBJ1-2): GAGVSQSPSNKVTEKGKDVELRCDPISGHTALYWYRQSLGQGLEFLIYFQGNSAPDKSGLPSDRFSAERTGGSVSTLTIQRTQQEDSAVYLCASSFTGMGYGYTFGSGTRLTVV.

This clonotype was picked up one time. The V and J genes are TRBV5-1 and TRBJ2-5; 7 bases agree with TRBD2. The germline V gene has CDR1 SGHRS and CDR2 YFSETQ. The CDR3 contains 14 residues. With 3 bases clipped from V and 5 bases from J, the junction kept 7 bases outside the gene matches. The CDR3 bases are TGCGCCAGCAGCTCCGGGAGGTACAAGGAGACCCAGTACTTC. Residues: CASSSGRYKETQYF.

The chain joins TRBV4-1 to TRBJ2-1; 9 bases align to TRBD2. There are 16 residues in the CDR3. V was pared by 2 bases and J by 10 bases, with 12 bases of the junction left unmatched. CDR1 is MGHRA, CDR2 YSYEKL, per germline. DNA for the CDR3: TGCGCCAGCAGCCAACTAGCGGGGCGGAATTCCTACGAGCAGTTCTTC. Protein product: CASSQLAGRNSYEQFF.

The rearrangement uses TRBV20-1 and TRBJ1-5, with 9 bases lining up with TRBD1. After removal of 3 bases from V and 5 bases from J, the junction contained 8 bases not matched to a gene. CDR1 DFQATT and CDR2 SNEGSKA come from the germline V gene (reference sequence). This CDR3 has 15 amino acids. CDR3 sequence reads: CSARPGTGFDQPQHF. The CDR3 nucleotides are TGCAGTGCTAGGCCCGGGACAGGGTTCGATCAGCCCCAGCATTTT.

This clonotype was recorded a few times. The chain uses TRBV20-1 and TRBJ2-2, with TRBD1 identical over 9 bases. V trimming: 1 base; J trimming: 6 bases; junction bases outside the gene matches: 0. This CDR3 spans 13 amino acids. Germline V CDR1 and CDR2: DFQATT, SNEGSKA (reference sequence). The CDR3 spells CSARGQGAGELFF. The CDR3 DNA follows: TGCAGTGCTAGAGGACAGGGGGCCGGGGAGCTGTTTTTT.

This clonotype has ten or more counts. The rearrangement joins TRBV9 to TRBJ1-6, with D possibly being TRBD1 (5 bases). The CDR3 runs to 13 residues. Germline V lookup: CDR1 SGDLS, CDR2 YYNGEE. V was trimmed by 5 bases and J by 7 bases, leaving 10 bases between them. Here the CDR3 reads CASSFGGNSPLHF. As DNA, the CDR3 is TGTGCCAGCAGTTTCGGGGGGAATTCACCCCTCCACTTT. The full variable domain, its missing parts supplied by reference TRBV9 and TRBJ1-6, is DSGVTQTPKHLITATGQRVTLRCSPRSGDLSVYWYQQSLDQGLQFLIQYYNGEERAKGNILERFSAQQFPDLHSELNLSSLELGDSALYFCASSFGGNSPLHFGNGTRLTVT.

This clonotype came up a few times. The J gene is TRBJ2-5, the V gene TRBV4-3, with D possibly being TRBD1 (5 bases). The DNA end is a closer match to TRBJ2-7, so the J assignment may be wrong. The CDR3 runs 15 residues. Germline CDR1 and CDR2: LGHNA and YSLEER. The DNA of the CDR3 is TGCGCCAGCAGCCAAGATCCCGACAGCCGGTACGAGCAGTACTTC. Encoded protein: CASSQDPDSRYEQYF.

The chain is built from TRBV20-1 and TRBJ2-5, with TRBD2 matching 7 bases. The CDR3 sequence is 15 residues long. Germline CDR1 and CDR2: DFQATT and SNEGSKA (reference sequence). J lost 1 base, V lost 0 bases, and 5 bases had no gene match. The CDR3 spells CSARDSGTGQETQYF. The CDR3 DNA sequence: TGCAGTGCTAGAGACAGCGGGACCGGCCAAGAGACCCAGTACTTC.

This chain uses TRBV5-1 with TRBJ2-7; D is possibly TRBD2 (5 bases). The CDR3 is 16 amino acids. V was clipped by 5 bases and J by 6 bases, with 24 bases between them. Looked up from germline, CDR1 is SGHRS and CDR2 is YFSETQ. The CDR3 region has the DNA TGCGCCAGCAGTTCCGGGGAACACACACTTTCGGCCGAGCAGTACTTC. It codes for CASSSGEHTLSAEQYF.

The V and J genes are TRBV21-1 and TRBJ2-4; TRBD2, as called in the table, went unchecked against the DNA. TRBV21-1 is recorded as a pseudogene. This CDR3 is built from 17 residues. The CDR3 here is CASSKECFSVSSREQYF. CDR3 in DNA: TGTGCCAGCAGCAAAGAATGTTTTAGCGTATCCTCAAGGGAGCAGTACTTC.

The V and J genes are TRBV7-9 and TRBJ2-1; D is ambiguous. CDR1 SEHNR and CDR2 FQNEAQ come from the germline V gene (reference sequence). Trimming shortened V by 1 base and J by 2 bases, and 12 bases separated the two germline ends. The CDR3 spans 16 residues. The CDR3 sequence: CASSLERTAPYNEQFF. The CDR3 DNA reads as TGTGCCAGCAGCTTAGAACGGACGGCTCCCTACAATGAGCAGTTCTTC.

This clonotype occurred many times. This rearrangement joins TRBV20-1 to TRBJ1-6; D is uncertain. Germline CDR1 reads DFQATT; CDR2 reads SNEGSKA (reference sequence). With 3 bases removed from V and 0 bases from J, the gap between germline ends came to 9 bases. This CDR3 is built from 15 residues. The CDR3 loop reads CSASPYRSYNSPLHF. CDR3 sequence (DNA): TGCAGTGCTAGCCCCTACCGCTCCTATAATTCACCCCTCCACTTT.